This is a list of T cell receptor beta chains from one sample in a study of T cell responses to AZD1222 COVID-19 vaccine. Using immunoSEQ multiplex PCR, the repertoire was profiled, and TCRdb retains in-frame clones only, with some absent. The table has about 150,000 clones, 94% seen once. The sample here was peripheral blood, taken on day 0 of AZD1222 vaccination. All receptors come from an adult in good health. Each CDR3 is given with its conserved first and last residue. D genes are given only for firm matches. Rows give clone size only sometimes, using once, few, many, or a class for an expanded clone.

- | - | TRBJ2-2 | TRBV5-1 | TGCGCCAGCAGCTTAGAGGGATTTGACACCGGGGAGCTGTTTTTT | CASSLEGFDTGELFF
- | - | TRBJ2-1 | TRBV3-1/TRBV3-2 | TGTGCCAGCAGCCACGGCAGGGTCGATGAGCAGTTCTTC | CASSHGRVDEQFF
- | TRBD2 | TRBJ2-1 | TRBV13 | TGTGCCAGCGCTTCGGGACTAGCGGCCTACAATGAGCAGTTCTTC | CASASGLAAYNEQFF
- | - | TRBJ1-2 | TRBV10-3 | TGTGCCATCAGTGACAGGGAAGACGCCTATGGCTACACCTTC | CAISDREDAYGYTF
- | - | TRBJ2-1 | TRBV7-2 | TGTGCCAGCCAAGGACAGCCCCTTACGGATGAGCAGTTCTTC | CASQGQPLTDEQFF
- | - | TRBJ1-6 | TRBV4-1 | TGCGCCAGCAGCCAAGATCTCACTTTTGGTTCACCCCTCCACTTT | CASSQDLTFGSPLHF
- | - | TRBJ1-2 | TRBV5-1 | TGCGCCAGCAGCTTGGCAGGGAACTATGGCTACACCTTC | CASSLAGNYGYTF
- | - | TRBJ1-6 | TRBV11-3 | TGTGCCAGCAGCTTAGGGCCTAATTCACCCCTCCACTTT | CASSLGPNSPLHF
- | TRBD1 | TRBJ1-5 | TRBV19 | TGTGCCAGTAGGGGACAGGGGGCGCCTAAGCCCCAGCATTTT | CASRGQGAPKPQHF
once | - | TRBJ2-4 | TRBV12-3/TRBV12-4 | TGTGCCAGCAGTGGTGGACTGGCGACCATTCAGTACTTC | CASSGGLATIQYF
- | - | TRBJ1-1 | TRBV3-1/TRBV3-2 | TGTGCCAGCAGCCACCACACTGAAGCTTTCTTT | CASSHHTEAFF
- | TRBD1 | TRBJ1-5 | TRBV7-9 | TGTGCCAGCAGCAACACGGAGACAGGGGTCTATGGTCAGCCCCAGCATTTT | CASSNTETGVYGQPQHF
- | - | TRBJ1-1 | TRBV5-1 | TGCGCCAGCAGCTTGATGCGGAACACTGAAGCTTTCTTT | CASSLMRNTEAFF
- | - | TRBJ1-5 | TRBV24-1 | TGTGCCACCAGTGATGAGACTAGCAATCAGCCCCAGCATTTT | CATSDETSNQPQHF
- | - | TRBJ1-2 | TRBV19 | TGTGCCAGTAGTATAGACGGGGTATTCTATGGCTACACCTTC | CASSIDGVFYGYTF
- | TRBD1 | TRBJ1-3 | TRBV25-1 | TGTGCCAGCAGTGATGGACAGGGTGGAGGAAACACCATATATTTT | CASSDGQGGGNTIYF
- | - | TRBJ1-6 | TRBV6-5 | TGTGCCAGCAGTTACTCGACGTACGTGGCAGGCTCACCCCTCCACTTT | CASSYSTYVAGSPLHF
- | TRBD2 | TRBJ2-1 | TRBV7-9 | TGTGCCAGCAGCTTTGGCCCATTAGCGGGGGGACAGGATGAGCAGTTCTTC | CASSFGPLAGGQDEQFF
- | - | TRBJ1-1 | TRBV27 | TGTGCCAGCAGGGACAGTAACACTGAAGCTTTCTTT | CASRDSNTEAFF
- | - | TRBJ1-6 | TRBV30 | TGTGCCTGGAGTGTACTGGGGGGGCGCAAGTCACCCCTCCACTTT | CAWSVLGGRKSPLHF
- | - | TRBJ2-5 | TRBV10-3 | TGTGCCACCGTCCGCACAGGGAACCTGGGAGAGACCCAGTACTTC | CATVRTGNLGETQYF
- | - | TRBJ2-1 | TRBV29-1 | TGCAGCGTTGAAGGGGGGATCGGAGAGCAGTTCTTC | CSVEGGIGEQFF
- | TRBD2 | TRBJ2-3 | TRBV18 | TGTGCCAGCTCACCCCCGGGGGGAGATACGCAGTATTTT | CASSPPGGDTQYF
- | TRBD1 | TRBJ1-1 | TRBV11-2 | TGTGCCAGCAGCTTCCTCGGGACAGGGGGCACTGAAGCTTTCTTT | CASSFLGTGGTEAFF
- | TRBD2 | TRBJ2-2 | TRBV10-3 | TGTGCCGGCGGGACTAACGCCGGGGAGCTGTTTTTT | CAGGTNAGELFF
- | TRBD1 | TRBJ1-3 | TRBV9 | TGTGCCAGCAGCCCGACAGGGGGCTACTCTGGAAACACCATATATTTT | CASSPTGGYSGNTIYF
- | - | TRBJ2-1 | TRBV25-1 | TGTGCCAGCAGTGAATATCTGGCCCAGGTGTCCAATGAGCAGTTCTTC | CASSEYLAQVSNEQFF
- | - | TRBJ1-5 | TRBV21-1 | TGTGCCAGCAGCCGGGACAGGTCCTTACCCCAGCATTTT | CASSRDRSLPQHF
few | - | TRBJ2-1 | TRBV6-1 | TGTGCCAGCAGTGAAGCGGAGGGCTCCTACAATGAGCAGTTCTTC | CASSEAEGSYNEQFF
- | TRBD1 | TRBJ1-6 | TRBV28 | TGTGCCAGCACTCCGGGACAGGGAGGGAATTCACCCCTCCACTTT | CASTPGQGGNSPLHF
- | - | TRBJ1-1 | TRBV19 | TGTGCCAGTAGCGACTTCAAGAACACTGAAGCTTTCTTT | CASSDFKNTEAFF
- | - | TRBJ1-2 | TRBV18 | TGTGCCAGCTCACCAGATGCCCGGGACTATGGCTACACCTTC | CASSPDARDYGYTF